The 18 T cell receptor beta chains listed next were all sequenced from one sample in a study of T cell clonotyping in hematopoietic cell transplantation. Documented time point: recipient sample about 28 days before transplant, after cytoreduction. TCRdb's table, derived via immunoSEQ multiplex PCR, lists solely in-frame clones and lacks some. Of about 13,000 clones in the sample, 80% to 85% are singletons; the top ten hold approximately 17%. The specimen was peripheral blood mononuclear cells, collected before stem cell transplant. The source is a man between 60 and 75 years old with acute myeloid leukemia. Some clones in this sample may be carry-over from other donors' samples.

In the case of this clone: Relative to the germline gene, one junction end is altered; a read error may explain this. The gene calls are TRBV7-7 and TRBJ2-1; D is perhaps TRBD2 (5 bases). CDR3 length equals 14 residues. Germline CDR1 is SSHAT and CDR2 is FNYEAQ (reference sequence). The DNA for the CDR3 is TGTGCTAGCAGCTTAGCGTACAGCTTGGATGAGCAGTTCTTC. This translates into CASSLAYSLDEQFF.

V usage is TRBV30 and J usage is TRBJ2-5, with no clear D. The V gene's germline CDR1 is GTSNPN and CDR2 SVGIG (reference sequence). Deletions cut 2 bases from V and 5 bases from J, with 15 bases between. This CDR3 spans 14 amino acids. CDR3 residues: CAWSLRSSAETQYF. CDR3 bases: TGTGCCTGGAGTCTAAGGAGTTCGGCTGAGACCCAGTACTTC.

In this sample, this clone turned up once. The rearrangement links TRBV9 to TRBJ2-7; D might be TRBD2 (6 bases). CDR3 size: 13 residues. The ends were cut back, 5 bases at V and 3 bases at J, with 12 bases in the middle. CDR1 SGDLS and CDR2 YYNGEE come from the germline V gene. The CDR3 DNA follows: TGTGCCAGCAGTCGGGGGACCGACTACGAGCAGTACTTC. Translating it yields CASSRGTDYEQYF.

CDR3 bases: TGTGCCAGCAGCGTTCGGGACGGGTCGAACACTGAAGCTTTCTTT. It codes for CASSVRDGSNTEAFF. The V gene is TRBV7-9, the J gene TRBJ1-1; the D gene is possibly TRBD1 (5 bases). V lost 5 bases and J 1 base, leaving 14 bases between the germline ends. This CDR3 spans 15 amino acids. In germline, CDR1 is SEHNR, CDR2 FQNEAQ (reference sequence).

V usage is TRBV27 and J usage is TRBJ1-4; no firm D call. This CDR3 has 11 amino acids. Per germline, CDR1 MNHEY and CDR2 SMNVEV (reference sequence). The V and J ends lost 3 bases and 7 bases respectively, with 3 bases between them. The DNA for the CDR3 is TGTGCCAGCAGTTTGAGTGAAAAACTGTTTTTT. Amino acid sequence: CASSLSEKLFF.

V and J are TRBV7-9 and TRBJ2-5; 11 bases map to TRBD2. The ends lost 5 bases at V and 7 bases at J; junction bases unmatched: 12. CDR1 and CDR2 (germline): SEHNR, FQNEAQ (reference sequence). The CDR3 runs to 16 residues. The DNA of the CDR3 is TGTGCCAGCAGCAGCCCTAGCGGGGGGTCCTCCGGGACCCAGTACTTC. Translation gives CASSSPSGGSSGTQYF.

V and J are TRBV5-1 and TRBJ1-1; 9 bases map to TRBD1. The ends lost 6 bases at V and 4 bases at J; junction bases unmatched: 7. This CDR3 contains 14 residues. CDR1 SGHRS and CDR2 YFSETQ come from the germline V gene. DNA of the CDR3: TGCGCCAGCACGAAGACGACAGGGGGCACTGAAGCTTTCTTT. Translation: CASTKTTGGTEAFF.

V and J are TRBV7-2 and TRBJ2-1, with D perhaps matching TRBD1 (5 bases). The CDR3 spans 13 residues. V was cut by 1 base and J by 6 bases, with 7 bases left in between. Germline assignment: CDR1 SGHTA and CDR2 FQGNSA. Here the CDR3 DNA reads TGTGCCAGCAGCTTAGACCAGGGCAATGAGCAGTTCTTC. Protein product: CASSLDQGNEQFF.

The genes are TRBV14 and TRBJ2-7; 9 nucleotides agree with TRBD1. Germline lookup yields CDR1 SGHDN and CDR2 FVKESK. V lost 5 bases, J lost 3 bases, and 8 bases stayed unmatched. The CDR3 is made up of 15 amino acids. Here the CDR3 reads CASSSRTGGFYEQYF. The CDR3 nucleotides are TGTGCCAGCAGCTCCAGAACAGGGGGCTTCTACGAGCAGTACTTC.

This sequence joins TRBV7-2 and TRBJ1-3; D not certain. V lost 5 bases and J lost 0, with 5 bases in between. The CDR3 consists of 13 residues. CDR1 SGHTA and CDR2 FQGNSA come from the germline V gene. CDR3 sequence reads: CASSPYSGNTIYF. The CDR3 nucleotides read TGTGCCAGCAGCCCCTACTCTGGAAACACCATATATTTT.

This sequence joins TRBV14 and TRBJ2-7, with D tentatively TRBD2 (5 bases). In germline, CDR1 is SGHDN, CDR2 FVKESK. The ends were cut back, 7 bases at V and 0 bases at J, with 10 bases in the middle. This CDR3 has 13 amino acids. The CDR3 DNA follows: TGTGCCAGCACTATACGGGGCTCCTACGAGCAGTACTTC. As protein: CASTIRGSYEQYF.

This clone came up a few times. J is TRBJ1-6 and V is TRBV7-5; the D call TRBD1 from the table was never checked on the DNA. TRBV7-5 is annotated as a pseudogene. This CDR3 is 15 amino acids long. The CDR3 nucleotides are TGTGCCAGAAGCTTAGGGGGACAGGGGAATTCACCCCTCCACTTT. Translation gives CARSLGGQGNSPLHF.

This chain joins TRBV6-5 and TRBJ1-2; D gene unclear. This CDR3 spans 14 amino acids. CDR1 is MNHEY, CDR2 SVGAGI, per germline. Trimming stripped 4 bases from V and 7 bases from J, with 16 bases between. The DNA for the CDR3 is TGTGCCAGCAGTTTCACCTCCGGGGTAGGTGGCTACACCTTC. Residues: CASSFTSGVGGYTF.

The rearrangement uses TRBV2 and TRBJ2-7; a possible D gene is TRBD1 (5 bases). This CDR3 comprises 12 residues. V was clipped by 7 bases and J by 4 bases, with 11 bases between them. CDR1 and CDR2 (germline): SNHLY, FYNNEI. This chain's CDR3 is CASTTSGYEQYF. As DNA, the CDR3 is TGTGCCAGCACTACCTCAGGGTACGAGCAGTACTTC.

The chain combines TRBV10-2 with TRBJ2-5; a possible D gene is TRBD2 (7 bases). Germline V lookup: CDR1 WSHSY, CDR2 SAAADI. This CDR3 has 17 residues. V was shortened by 4 bases and J by 5 bases, with 23 bases between the two germline ends. The CDR3 is CASSGRWGGLADETQYF. Here the CDR3 DNA reads TGCGCCAGCAGTGGTCGATGGGGGGGCTTAGCGGACGAGACCCAGTACTTC.

This chain's CDR3 is CASSKTGSYEQYF. As DNA, the CDR3 is TGCGCCAGCAGCAAGACAGGGTCCTACGAGCAGTACTTC. This chain connects TRBV5-1 to TRBJ2-7, with 7 bases matching TRBD1. CDR3 size: 13 residues. V was clipped by 4 bases and J by 1 base; unmatched bases: 2. Per germline, CDR1 SGHRS and CDR2 YFSETQ. The whole variable domain, filled in from reference TRBV5-1 and TRBJ2-7, reads KAGVTQTPRYLIKTRGQQVTLSCSPISGHRSVSWYQQTPGQGLQFLFEYFSETQRNKGNFPGRFSGRQFSNSRSEMNVSTLELGDSALYLCASSKTGSYEQYFGPGTRLTVT.

In its sample, this clone was seen once. The rearrangement uses TRBV9 and TRBJ1-2; D ambiguous. This CDR3 spans 15 amino acids. V was cut by 0 bases and J by 4 bases, with 13 bases left in between. The germline CDR1 and CDR2 sequences are SGDLS and YYNGEE. The CDR3 spells CASSVEGHRGYGYTF. CDR3 bases: TGTGCCAGCAGCGTAGAGGGTCACCGAGGCTATGGCTACACCTTC.

The gene calls are TRBV30 and TRBJ2-3; tentatively, D is TRBD2 (5 bases). CDR1 and CDR2 (germline): GTSNPN, SVGIG (reference sequence). This CDR3 has 14 amino acids. The V end was cut by 5 bases, the J end by 4 bases, with 16 bases between. In DNA, the CDR3 is TGTGCCTGGCTAGACGGAGGTTTCGCAGATACGCAGTATTTT. This codes for CAWLDGGFADTQYF.